This T cell receptor beta chain was recorded in a study of cytomegalovirus exposure and HLA in healthy donors. Findings of the study overall: When analyzed later, a missense DCLRE1C variant was found to be linked to TCR beta V- and J-gene trimming.

In this sample, this clone turned up a few times. Antigen unknown. Vbeta (60) and Jbeta (13) primers were used in the PCR. This table comes from immunoSEQ multiplex PCR, and its TCRdb copy is limited to in-frame clones, with some not included. The table includes about 160,000 clones, around 80% detected once. CDR1 is SGHRS and CDR2 is YFSETQ in the germline V gene. Trimming took 2 bases from V and 6 from J; bases not matched to a gene: 6. There are 14 residues in the CDR3. The sequenced material came from PBMCs. V usage is TRBV5-1 and J usage is TRBJ1-2, with 8 bases fitting TRBD1. The receptor's source is a man aged 35 to 55 in good health and CMV-seronegative. CDR3 sequence (DNA): TGCGCCAGCAGCTTACAGGGGGGCTCGCATGGCTACACCTTC. Translated, it gives CASSLQGGSHGYTF. Full variable domain (outside the CDR3, taken from reference TRBV5-1 and TRBJ1-2): KAGVTQTPRYLIKTRGQQVTLSCSPISGHRSVSWYQQTPGQGLQFLFEYFSETQRNKGNFPGRFSGRQFSNSRSEMNVSTLELGDSALYLCASSLQGGSHGYTFGSGTRLTVV.